Listed here is a single T cell receptor (beta chain). The junction differs from germline at one of its ends, possibly a read error. The data derive from a study of CD8 T cells in ankylosing spondylitis. TCRdb re-derived calls from the 5' RACE reads in MiXCR, one entry per CDR3 protein. The top ten clones hold 3.5% to 4.5% of a sample with under 250,000 distinct CDR3 sequences, about 30% of them seen once. The CDR3 runs 14 residues. Germline lookup yields CDR1 MNHNS and CDR2 SASEGT. The sample comprised blood, either unsorted or a sorted T cell fraction (not recorded which). The chain has TRBV6-1 and TRBJ2-5, with 7 positions matching TRBD1. The sequence was collected from a male donor with ankylosing spondylitis or in good health (not recorded which). CDR3 protein: CASRQPGQQEAQYF. The CDR3 region has the DNA TGTGCCAGCAGACAGCCGGGACAGCAAGAGGCCCAGTACTTC.